Presented here are 30 T cell receptor beta chains from one specimen sequenced in a study of blood T cell repertoires in COVID-19. This table comes from immunoSEQ multiplex PCR, and its TCRdb copy is limited to in-frame clones, with some not included. Altogether approximately 150,000 clones are present, 84% being singletons, with the ten largest covering around 9%. Sequencing input: peripheral blood. Receptor source: a young man with COVID-19, enrolled during active disease.

This rearrangement joins TRBV5-6 to TRBJ2-3, with TRBD2 as a possible D gene (6 bases). CDR3 length equals 15 residues. CDR1 SGHDT and CDR2 YYEEEE come from the germline V gene. V lost 0 bases and J 0 bases, leaving 8 bases between the germline ends. Written as DNA, the CDR3 is TGTGCCAGCAGCTTGGTCGGGGGTAGCACAGATACGCAGTATTTT. It is translated as CASSLVGGSTDTQYF.

With regard to this clone: Sequence at one end of the junction differs from germline and may be a read error. J is TRBJ1-1 and V is TRBV10-3, with D possibly TRBD1 on 5 matching bases. The germline CDR1 and CDR2 sequences are ENHRY and SYGVKD. The CDR3 has 14 amino acids. The CDR3 coding sequence is TGTGCCACCAGTACAACAGGACCGAACACTGAAGCTTTCTTT. It is translated as CATSTTGPNTEAFF.

J is TRBJ2-1 and V is TRBV4-2, with TRBD2 matching over 7 bases. V trimming: 0 bases; J trimming: 2 bases; junction bases outside the gene matches: 4. CDR1 and CDR2 (germline): LGHNA, YNFKEQ. This CDR3 region has 16 residues. CDR3 residues: CASSQDAGDPYNEQFF. CDR3 in DNA: TGTGCCAGCAGCCAAGATGCGGGAGATCCCTACAATGAGCAGTTCTTC.

This chain joins TRBV7-6 and TRBJ1-5; 8 nucleotides line up with TRBD1. The CDR3 runs 15 residues. V shed 5 bases, J shed 1 base, and the junction held 4 bases outside the gene matches. Per germline, CDR1 SGHVS and CDR2 FNYEAQ. This chain's CDR3 is CASSLGQGSNQPQHF. The CDR3 DNA sequence: TGTGCCAGCAGCCTAGGACAGGGAAGCAATCAGCCCCAGCATTTT.

The CDR3: CASSLDRAGYTF. DNA for the CDR3: TGTGCCAGCAGCCTCGACAGGGCGGGCTACACCTTC. The V gene is TRBV25-1, the J gene TRBJ1-2; 7 bases map to TRBD1. After removal of 6 bases from V and 8 bases from J, the junction contained 6 bases not matched to a gene. Germline V gene lookup returns CDR1 MGHDK and CDR2 SYGVNS. The CDR3 spans 12 residues.

The chain employs TRBV2 and TRBJ2-3; D is possibly TRBD2 (6 bases). The CDR3 extends over 11 amino acids. Germline V gene sequence: CDR1 SNHLY, CDR2 FYNNEI. The CDR3 is CASGGADTQYF. The CDR3 region has the DNA TGTGCTAGTGGAGGGGCAGATACGCAGTATTTT.

The chain joins TRBV19 to TRBJ1-5; the D is unclear. Deletions cut 5 bases from V and 0 bases from J, with 11 bases between. Germline CDR1 reads LNHDA; CDR2 reads SQIVND (reference sequence). The CDR3 is 15 amino acids. The CDR3 nucleotides are TGTGCCAGTAGTGTACAGCTCGATAGCAATCAGCCCCAGCATTTT. As protein: CASSVQLDSNQPQHF.

This clone showed up just once. The chain has TRBV2 and TRBJ1-1, with D unresolved. Germline-derived CDR1 and CDR2 are SNHLY and FYNNEI. V was shortened by 3 bases and J by 1 base, with 6 bases between the two germline ends. This CDR3 is built from 13 residues. The CDR3, as DNA: TGTGCCAGCAGTGACGACACGAACACTGAAGCTTTCTTT. Translation: CASSDDTNTEAFF.

The rearrangement joins TRBV5-6 to TRBJ2-7, with unresolved D. V dropped 0 bases and J dropped 6 bases, with 4 bases sitting between them. The CDR3 totals 11 residues. CDR1 is SGHDT and CDR2 is YYEEEE in the germline V gene. In DNA, the CDR3 is TGTGCCAGCAGCTTGGGGCCCGAGCAGTACTTC. Its protein product is CASSLGPEQYF. The whole variable domain, filled in from reference TRBV5-6 and TRBJ2-7, reads DAGVTQSPTHLIKTRGQQVTLRCSPKSGHDTVSWYQQALGQGPQFIFQYYEEEERQRGNFPDRFSGHQFPNYSSELNVNALLLGDSALYLCASSLGPEQYFGPGTRLTVT.

The chain couples TRBV18 to TRBJ1-2; 7 bases align to TRBD1. V lost 4 bases, J lost 4 bases, and 6 bases stayed unmatched. The CDR3 runs to 14 residues. Germline loops: CDR1 KGHSH, CDR2 LQKENI. The CDR3, as DNA: TGTGCCAGCTCACGAGACAGGGATAGCTATGGCTACACCTTC. As protein: CASSRDRDSYGYTF.

This clone was detected once. The rearrangement joins TRBV5-4 to TRBJ1-1, with D perhaps TRBD1 (6 bases). Germline V gene sequence: CDR1 SGHNT, CDR2 YYREEE (reference sequence). CDR3 length: 14 residues. V dropped 2 bases and J dropped 4 bases, with 12 bases sitting between them. This chain's CDR3 is CASSFTGMATEAFF. In nucleotides, the CDR3 is TGTGCCAGCAGCTTTACAGGGATGGCCACTGAAGCTTTCTTT.

This clone was counted a single time. The V call is TRBV5-4, the J call TRBJ1-5; D may be TRBD1 (6 bases). Per germline, CDR1 SGHNT and CDR2 YYREEE (reference sequence). V gave up 3 bases and J gave up 2 bases, with 12 bases separating them. The CDR3 runs to 15 residues. Written as DNA, the CDR3 is TGTGCCAGCAGCTCGCAGGGGCAGGGCAATCAGCCCCAGCATTTT. It encodes CASSSQGQGNQPQHF.

The chain joins TRBV27 to TRBJ2-3; TRBD2 agrees at 12 bases. Trimming at V came to 5 bases and at J to 3 bases, leaving 6 bases not matched to a gene. Looked up from germline, CDR1 is MNHEY and CDR2 is SMNVEV (reference sequence). This CDR3 is 16 amino acids long. The CDR3 reads CASSPETSGRTDTQYF. In nucleotides, the CDR3 is TGTGCCAGCAGTCCCGAGACTAGCGGGAGAACAGATACGCAGTATTTT.

The V gene is TRBV15, the J gene TRBJ2-4; no clear D. V lost 8 bases to trimming and J lost 4 bases, with 6 bases between them. The CDR3 totals 11 residues. Germline loops: CDR1 LNHNV, CDR2 YYDKDF (reference sequence). The CDR3 sequence is CATRTKNIQYF. The CDR3 nucleotides read TGTGCCACCCGAACTAAAAACATTCAGTACTTC.

The chain links TRBV7-9 to TRBJ2-7; no firm D call. The CDR3 runs 14 residues. V lost 6 bases, J lost 1 base, and 13 bases lay in between. The germline gives CDR1 SEHNR, CDR2 FQNEAQ (reference sequence). CDR3 loop: CASSQMGVSYEQYF. In DNA, the CDR3 is TGTGCCAGCAGTCAAATGGGCGTTTCCTACGAGCAGTACTTC. The full variable domain, completed using reference TRBV7-9 and TRBJ2-7, is DTGVSQNPRHKITKRGQNVTFRCDPISEHNRLYWYRQTLGQGPEFLTYFQNEAQLEKSRLLSDRFSAERPKGSFSTLEIQRTEQGDSAMYLCASSQMGVSYEQYFGPGTRLTVT.

The chain carries TRBV5-4 and TRBJ2-7; 11 nucleotides match TRBD2. J lost 5 bases, V lost 0 bases, and 4 bases had no gene match. Germline CDR1 is SGHNT and CDR2 is YYREEE (reference sequence). The length of the CDR3 is 15 residues. The CDR3 DNA follows: TGTGCCAGCAGCTTGGCGACTAGCGGGATCCACGAGCAGTACTTC. It specifies CASSLATSGIHEQYF. Together with reference TRBV5-4 and TRBJ2-7, the CDR3 gives the full variable domain: ETGVTQSPTHLIKTRGQQVTLRCSSQSGHNTVSWYQQALGQGPQFIFQYYREEENGRGNFPPRFSGLQFPNYSSELNVNALELDDSALYLCASSLATSGIHEQYFGPGTRLTVT.

The V and J genes are TRBV28 and TRBJ2-7; 10 bases line up with TRBD2. Looked up from germline, CDR1 is MDHEN and CDR2 is SYDVKM. Trimming cost V 3 bases and J 6 bases; bases outside gene matches: 8. There are 15 residues in the CDR3. CDR3 coding DNA: TGTGCCAGCAGTTTCCGTCTAGCGGGAGAGGGCGAGCAGTACTTC. Amino acids: CASSFRLAGEGEQYF.

The V call is TRBV28, the J call TRBJ2-3; 7 positions match TRBD2. Germline trimming cut 5 bases from V and 4 bases from J; bases unmatched to any gene: 15. This CDR3 spans 17 amino acids. Germline V gene sequence: CDR1 MDHEN, CDR2 SYDVKM. The CDR3 coding sequence is TGTGCCAGCAGTATCCCGGGAGGCCGTATGTTGTCAGATACGCAGTATTTT. As protein: CASSIPGGRMLSDTQYF. Complete variable domain (other parts from reference TRBV28 and TRBJ2-3): DVKVTQSSRYLVKRTGEKVFLECVQDMDHENMFWYRQDPGLGLRLIYFSYDVKMKEKGDIPEGYSVSREKKERFSLILESASTNQTSMYLCASSIPGGRMLSDTQYFGPGTRLTVL.

The chain couples TRBV11-1 to TRBJ2-5, with 9 bases matching TRBD2. V trimming: 10 bases; J trimming: 4 bases; junction bases outside the gene matches: 16. This CDR3 contains 16 residues. CDR1 SGHAT and CDR2 FQDESV come from the germline V gene (reference sequence). CDR3 sequence reads: CATQKAGGGEAETQYF. CDR3 DNA sequence: TGTGCCACCCAAAAGGCGGGAGGGGGAGAAGCAGAGACCCAGTACTTC. The entire variable domain, with the rest obtained from reference TRBV11-1 and TRBJ2-5, is as follows: EAEVAQSPRYKITEKSQAVAFWCDPISGHATLYWYRQILGQGPELLVQFQDESVVDDSQLPKDRFSAERLKGVDSTLKIQPAELGDSAMYLCATQKAGGGEAETQYFGPGTRLLVL.

The rearrangement joins TRBV20-1 to TRBJ1-2; the D is unclear. Germline-derived CDR1 and CDR2 are DFQATT and SNEGSKA (reference sequence). Trimming removed 5 bases at V and 1 base at J, with 5 bases between. CDR3 length: 11 amino acids. This chain's CDR3 is CSAQDNYGYTF. DNA of the CDR3: TGCAGTGCTCAGGATAACTATGGCTACACCTTC.

The chain carries TRBV5-6 and TRBJ2-7, with 7 positions matching TRBD1. The germline CDR1 and CDR2 sequences are SGHDT and YYEEEE. Trimming cost V 4 bases and J 4 bases; bases outside gene matches: 5. This CDR3 has 13 amino acids. In DNA, the CDR3 is TGTGCCAGCAGCGGCCGCAGGGGGTACGAGCAGTACTTC. This codes for CASSGRRGYEQYF.

The V gene is TRBV18, the J gene TRBJ2-1; D gene unclear. The CDR3 is 15 residues long. Germline lookup yields CDR1 KGHSH and CDR2 LQKENI. V was shortened by 5 bases and J by 2 bases, with 13 bases between the two germline ends. The CDR3 sequence is CASSKSVHPYNEQFF. CDR3 coding DNA: TGTGCCAGCTCAAAGAGCGTGCATCCCTACAATGAGCAGTTCTTC.

The chain uses TRBV28 and TRBJ1-2; TRBD1 is a possible D gene (5 bases). The V gene's germline CDR1 is MDHEN and CDR2 SYDVKM. The ends were cut back, 6 bases at V and 10 bases at J, with 15 bases in the middle. The CDR3 contains 12 residues. The CDR3 loop is CASSLPDRLYTF. CDR3 coding DNA: TGTGCCAGCAGCCTACCTGACAGACTCTACACCTTC.

The chain joins TRBV7-6 to TRBJ2-2; TRBD1 is a possible D gene (6 bases). Between the trimmed V and J ends, which lost 6 bases and 6 bases, there was a span of 14 bases. Germline CDR1 SGHVS, CDR2 FNYEAQ. The CDR3 totals 14 residues. CDR3 amino acids: CASREQQGPGELFF. CDR3 DNA sequence: TGTGCCAGCAGAGAACAACAGGGTCCCGGGGAGCTGTTTTTT.

This rearrangement joins TRBV19 to TRBJ1-5; D is possibly TRBD1 (5 bases). Germline V CDR1 and CDR2: LNHDA, SQIVND (reference sequence). V lost 10 bases and J lost 5, with 18 bases in between. The CDR3 is 14 amino acids. Here the CDR3 reads CATSRSWGDQPQHF. The CDR3 bases are TGTGCCACCTCGAGGAGTTGGGGGGATCAGCCCCAGCATTTT. Combining the CDR3 with reference TRBV19 and TRBJ1-5 gives the whole variable domain DGGITQSPKYLFRKEGQNVTLSCEQNLNHDAMYWYRQDPGQGLRLIYYSQIVNDFQKGDIAEGYSVSREKKESFPLTVTSAQKNPTAFYLCATSRSWGDQPQHFGDGTRLSIL.

V usage is TRBV6-5 and J usage is TRBJ1-5; the D gene is possibly TRBD1 (5 bases). Trimming left V 6 bases short and J 4 bases short, with 13 bases between. CDR1 is MNHEY and CDR2 is SVGAGI in the germline V gene. This CDR3 contains 14 residues. The CDR3 DNA follows: TGTGCCAGCAGCCGGCAGGGAGGAAATCAGCCCCAGCATTTT. It is translated as CASSRQGGNQPQHF.

V gene TRBV6-1 combines with J gene TRBJ2-2; TRBD2 aligns across 7 bases. Germline lookup yields CDR1 MNHNS and CDR2 SASEGT. V lost 0 bases to trimming and J lost 7 bases; unmatched junction nucleotides: 8. This CDR3 is 16 amino acids long. CDR3 nucleotide sequence: TGTGCCAGCAGTGAAGCGTACCGGGAGCGGGGCGGGGAGCTGTTTTTT. Translation: CASSEAYRERGGELFF.

This chain connects TRBV19 to TRBJ1-5; 8 bases match TRBD1. The CDR3 consists of 16 residues. Germline V CDR1 and CDR2: LNHDA, SQIVND (reference sequence). Trimming at V came to 6 bases and at J to 0 bases, leaving 7 bases not matched to a gene. The CDR3 region is CASSITTGDSNQPQHF. The DNA of the CDR3 is TGTGCCAGTAGCATAACGACAGGGGATAGCAATCAGCCCCAGCATTTT.

The chain links TRBV19 to TRBJ1-4; 7 bases align to TRBD1. There are 14 residues in the CDR3. CDR1 is LNHDA, CDR2 SQIVND, per germline (reference sequence). Trimming at V came to 2 bases and at J to 8 bases, leaving 5 bases not matched to a gene. The CDR3 is CASSIPGGREKLFF. CDR3 sequence (DNA): TGTGCCAGTAGTATACCAGGGGGTCGAGAAAAACTGTTTTTT.

The table lists this clone with a few counts. The chain couples TRBV7-3 to TRBJ2-5; D is possibly TRBD1 (5 bases). Germline V CDR1 and CDR2: SGHTA, FQGTGA. The CDR3 spans 16 residues. Deletions cut 5 bases from V and 12 bases from J, with 28 bases between. CDR3 sequence reads: CASSPRVQGFRPTEYF. CDR3 sequence (DNA): TGTGCCAGCAGCCCTCGGGTTCAGGGTTTCAGGCCCACGGAGTACTTC.